This TCR beta chain was sequenced for a study of cytomegalovirus exposure and HLA in healthy donors (dated by TCRdb to 2015 to 2018). Some background on the complete study: According to an earlier analysis of a few hundred of the donors, about 179 million T cells yielded roughly 100 million unique TCR beta sequences and less than 300 Gb of sequence data. Typing coverage differed by locus: A, B, C, DRB1 and DQB1 were typed in about 620-640 donors, DQA1 in 500 to 550, DPA1 in nearly 610, and DPB1 in just under 480. Among under 450 genotyped donors of the cohort, an average of roughly 240,000 unique TCR beta nucleotide sequences were sequenced per donor, roughly 20% of them non-productive. An earlier analysis of roughly 600 of the donors used high-throughput TCR beta sequencing to judge whether each TCR beta V gene segment behaved as functional or pseudogenic. Rather than drawing on any new phenotypic data, the later analysis identified candidate immune exposures from TCR beta sequences and the way those sequences occurred across donors. The study was designed to test whether signatures of past pathogen exposure could be identified by cataloging public T cell receptors. Of the roughly 430 genotyped donors, 81% fell in the genetic ancestry cluster associated with self-reported Caucasian donors. Along with the roughly 700-subject first cohort, a separate validation cohort of 120 different subjects was used. Because of strong linkage in the cohort, roughly 5 DR-DQ haplotypes were treated as single units for association and clustering. The study profiled the T cell repertoires of some 610 subjects by immunosequencing and related them to cytomegalovirus serostatus. A later genetic analysis took genome-wide SNP genotypes for about 65% of the roughly 670 donors and used that subset as a discovery cohort. Every repertoire in the discovery cohort had been generated on one and the same sequencing platform. A later analysis re-examined previously published TCR beta repertoires from more than 550 donors and added high-resolution HLA genotyping to investigate patterns of TCR occurrence. Alongside the repertoire data, information on donor age, sex, ethnicity and CMV serostatus was compiled. An early release that covered fewer than 750 HLA-typed donors contained about 290 gigabases of sequencing data and around 85 million unique TCR sequences. The study combined high-throughput TCR immunosequencing, statistical association of individual TCRs with disease status, and machine learning to predict cytomegalovirus infection status. Class I and class II HLA loci were covered by the typing at four-digit resolution. Overall study results and their limits: In a later genetic analysis, fewer N-insertions in productive TCRs were reported among donors in an Asian-associated ancestry cluster than the approximately 710-donor mean. A further reported finding was that TCR beta sequences accurately predicted the HLA-A and HLA-B alleles for most subjects in the first cohort. According to the authors, the approach could potentially be generalized to other disease states and immunological phenotypes. Across donors, most TCR sequences were observed very rarely, whereas some public TCRs were present in many individuals. Because counts were too low, more than 15 rarely observed V segments, including chromosome 9 orphons, were left out of the earlier analysis of 587 of the donors. The only immune exposure information available for the cohort was CMV serostatus. A later analysis found that TCR association rates varied across HLA loci, with DRB1 alleles showing the most associated TCRs and HLA-C alleles the fewest. The cohort was sequenced for TCR beta chains only, and without alpha or paired-chain data the features that could be detected were limited. A later analysis found that most CMV-associated TCR beta chains appeared HLA-restricted, with HLA associations seemingly driven largely by CMV exposure. In both the original and validation cohorts, the classifier was reported to diagnose cytomegalovirus status with high specificity and sensitivity. Sequencing depth was assumed to be roughly uniform across donors in the presence/absence analyses, though that assumption may not hold. Compared with equally common non-associated chains, HLA-associated TCR beta chains in a later analysis were more clonally expanded and had lower generation probabilities. A cluster of highly shared sequence variants was judged likely to be a technical artifact of the sequencing pipeline. HLA typing was unavailable for some donors at each locus, so association tests used only the typed subset. At a false discovery rate of 0.05, a later analysis linked 15,000 to 20,000 TCR beta sequences to specific HLA alleles. Strong co-occurrence of HLA alleles, especially DR and DQ, made assigning TCR associations to individual alleles difficult. In a later genetic analysis, a missense DCLRE1C variant was associated with V-gene and J-gene trimming of TCR beta chains, and the association was replicated in an independent cohort. In an earlier analysis of fewer than 750 of the donors, most TCR beta V segments were observed in productive rearrangements about 90% or about 30% of the time, broadly matching IMGT annotations. In vitro tests confirmed that three of the cytomegalovirus-associated TCR beta chains recognize cytomegalovirus antigens. A total of fewer than 200 TCR beta chains were listed by the study as associated with cytomegalovirus. Because the 87-base-pair reads could not distinguish some IMGT-functional V segments, including TRBV6-2 and TRBV6-3, those segments were excluded. According to a later analysis, parvovirus B19, influenza, CMV and Epstein-Barr virus appeared linked to several top co-occurrence clusters. Linkage disequilibrium might explain the correlated functional status among segregating V segments, but an unknown experimental factor could not be excluded.

For this clone: There is no known antigen for this receptor. The input lacks base qualities; no much larger clone sits a single base away.

From the cysteine up to the phenylalanine, the CDR3 has a length of 15 residues. Of the read, only the CDR3 DNA is kept; its 45 bases are in frame from base 1. The germline V end is reduced by 4 bases and the J end by 3 bases; junction bases left unmatched: 8. The germline V gene yields SGHRS for CDR1 and YFSETQ for CDR2. Preparation of the library involved the immunoSEQ multiplex PCR assay. For the multiplex PCR, a mixture combining 60 forward primers for TCR Vbeta segments and 13 reverse primers for TCR Jbeta segments was used. The CDR3 region of rearranged TCR beta genes was amplified from genomic DNA with a multiplex PCR assay. The amplified TCR beta libraries were sequenced on the Illumina HiSeq System as 87-base-pair reads. The authors' pipeline ran thus. Across the 500 to 750 repertoires, a later analysis counted roughly 84 million unique TCR beta chains, 8.5 million to 12 million of which were shared by at least two donors. A nearest-neighbor algorithm error-corrected the raw reads and collapsed the reads into unique sequences, merging closely related sequences to remove PCR and sequencing errors. V, D and J gene segments were assigned by aligning CDR3 sequences to IMGT reference sequences. For a sequence to be retained, at least a six-nucleotide match to both a V gene segment and a J gene segment was required. A rearrangement counted as productive if the CDR3 had no stop codons and remained in frame with V and J, and every other rearrangement counted as non-productive. CDR3 was defined according to IMGT convention as the region running from the second conserved V-encoded cysteine to the conserved J-encoded phenylalanine. The earlier analysis of a few hundred of the donors excluded sequences that lacked an unambiguous match to a single V gene segment. An earlier analysis of approximately 590 of the donors classified V segments as functional when productive rearrangements were above 56.7% and as segregating when the standard deviation between donors was above 5%. To diagnose cytomegalovirus status from the catalog of TCR beta chain sequences, a statistical classification framework was built. In a later analysis, V and J genes were assigned by comparing TCR nucleotide sequences against IMGT/GENE-DB human TR gene sequences. In a later analysis, CDR3 sequences and most-parsimonious VDJ recombination scenarios were assigned using the TCRdist pipeline. A later analysis defined each TCR beta chain by its CDR3 amino acid sequence plus V-gene family, and excluded reads lacking a unique V-gene family. A later analysis removed several hundred highly shared, low-generation-probability nucleotide sequences to deal with suspected cross-contamination and a sequencing artifact. A later analysis calculated a clonal expansion index for each public chain from normalized within-repertoire ranks of inferred template counts. In a later analysis, generation probabilities were computed using a VDJ recombination model fitted to out-of-frame rearrangements, and the results were checked against IGoR. In a later analysis, hypergeometric tests were used to score TCR-TCR, TCR-HLA and TCR-CMV co-occurrence, with a repertoire-size bias correction applied to TCR pairs. In a later analysis, false discovery rates were estimated by permuting HLA or CMV assignments 20 times. In a later analysis, co-occurring TCRs were grouped using DBSCAN, and TCRdist sequence similarity was added for clustering within HLA-allele-positive subsets. Co-occurrence clustering excluded repertoires with fewer than 30,000 or more than 120,000 public chains, plus five with anomalous nucleotide sharing. What TCRdb holds here is the immuneACCESS table cut down to in-frame rearrangements. Part of the clones is not present; checked against another copy, under half of the missing clones reflect an unresolved V gene, and the others are unexplained. V and J calls and clone size are given by that table; D and trimming were obtained from the DNA. Across this sample there are some 150,000 clones, with approximately 80% seen only once. The biggest ten clones account for 7% of the sample.

The cohort was made up of approximately 670 healthy bone marrow donors. At the time of sampling, all cohort members were nominally healthy, though unrecorded immune exposures were likely present. The donor was CMV seropositive and belonged to the group of 250 to 300 seropositive cohort members. A peripheral blood sample was collected from each donor, and TCR beta sequencing was performed on peripheral blood mononuclear cells. The Qiagen DNeasy Blood Extraction Kit was used to extract genomic DNA from the blood cell samples. This sequence uses TRBV5-1 and TRBJ2-5, and 8 junctional nucleotides match TRBD1. The sequenced sample was PBMCs. The origin of this receptor is a woman in her twenties or thirties in good health and CMV-seropositive. The CDR3 here reads CASSVSTGVKETQYF. The nucleotide sequence is given as TGCGCCAGCAGCGTCTCGACAGGGGTGAAAGAGACCCAGTACTTC.